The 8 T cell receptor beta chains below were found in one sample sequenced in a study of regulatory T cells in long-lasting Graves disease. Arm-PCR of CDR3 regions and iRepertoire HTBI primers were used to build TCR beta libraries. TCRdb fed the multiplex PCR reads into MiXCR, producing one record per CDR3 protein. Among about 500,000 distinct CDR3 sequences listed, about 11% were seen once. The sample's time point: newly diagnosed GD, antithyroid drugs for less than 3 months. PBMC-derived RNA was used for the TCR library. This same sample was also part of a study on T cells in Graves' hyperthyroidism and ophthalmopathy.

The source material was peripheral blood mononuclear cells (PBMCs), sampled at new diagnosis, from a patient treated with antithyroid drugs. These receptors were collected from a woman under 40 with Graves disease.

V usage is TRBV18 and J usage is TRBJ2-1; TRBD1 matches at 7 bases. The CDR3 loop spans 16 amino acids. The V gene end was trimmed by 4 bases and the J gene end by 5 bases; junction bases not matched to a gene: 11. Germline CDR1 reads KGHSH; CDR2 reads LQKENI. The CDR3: CASSRPGTVKNNEQFF. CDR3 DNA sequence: TGTGCCAGCTCACGCCCCGGGACAGTGAAAAACAATGAGCAGTTCTTC.

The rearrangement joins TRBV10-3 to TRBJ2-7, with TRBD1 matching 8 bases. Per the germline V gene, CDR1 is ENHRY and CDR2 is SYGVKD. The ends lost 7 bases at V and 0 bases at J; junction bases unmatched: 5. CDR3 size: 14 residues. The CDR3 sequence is CAIKTGASSYEQYF. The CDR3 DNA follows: TGTGCCATCAAGACAGGGGCTAGCTCCTACGAGCAGTACTTC.

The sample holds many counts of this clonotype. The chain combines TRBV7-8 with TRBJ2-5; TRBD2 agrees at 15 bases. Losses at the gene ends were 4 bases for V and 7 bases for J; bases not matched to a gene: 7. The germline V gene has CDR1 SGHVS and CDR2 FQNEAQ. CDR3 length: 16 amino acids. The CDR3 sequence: CASSSGLAGGIGTQYF. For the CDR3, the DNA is TGTGCCAGCAGCTCGGGACTAGCGGGAGGTATTGGGACCCAGTACTTC. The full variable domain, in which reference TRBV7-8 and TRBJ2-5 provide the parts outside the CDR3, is GAGVSQSPRYKVAKRGQDVALRCDPISGHVSLFWYQQALGQGPEFLTYFQNEAQLDKSGLPSDRFFAERPEGSVSTLKIQRTQQEDSAVYLCASSSGLAGGIGTQYFGPGTRLLVL.

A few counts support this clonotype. The CDR3 DNA reads TGTGCCAGCAGCGTAACAGGGAACTCCTACAATGAGCAGTTCTTC. Its translation is CASSVTGNSYNEQFF. The gene calls are TRBV7-9 and TRBJ2-1, with TRBD1 as a possible D gene (6 bases). Germline-derived CDR1 and CDR2 are SEHNR and FQNEAQ (reference sequence). Trimming pared 5 bases from V and 0 bases from J, leaving 11 bases between. This CDR3 is built from 15 residues.

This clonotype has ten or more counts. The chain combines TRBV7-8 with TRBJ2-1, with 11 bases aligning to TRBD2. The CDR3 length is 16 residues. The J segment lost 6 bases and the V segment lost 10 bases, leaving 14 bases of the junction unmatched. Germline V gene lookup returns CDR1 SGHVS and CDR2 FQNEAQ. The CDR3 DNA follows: TGTGCCACCCGACTAGCGGGAATACGGGATTTCAATGAGCAGTTCTTC. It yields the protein CATRLAGIRDFNEQFF.

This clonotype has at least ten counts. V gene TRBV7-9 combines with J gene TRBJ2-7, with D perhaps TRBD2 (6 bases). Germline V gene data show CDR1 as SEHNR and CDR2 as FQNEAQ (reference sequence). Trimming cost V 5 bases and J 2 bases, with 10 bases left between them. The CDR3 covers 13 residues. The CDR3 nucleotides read TGTGCCAGCAGCAAAAGGGAGGCCTACGAGCAGTACTTC. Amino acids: CASSKREAYEQYF.

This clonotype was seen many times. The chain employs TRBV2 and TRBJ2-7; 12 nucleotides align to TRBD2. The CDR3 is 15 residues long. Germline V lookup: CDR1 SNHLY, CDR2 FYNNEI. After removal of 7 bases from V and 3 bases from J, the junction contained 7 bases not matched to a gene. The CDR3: CASTLAGGVGYEQYF. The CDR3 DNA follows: TGTGCCAGCACCCTAGCGGGAGGGGTCGGCTACGAGCAGTACTTC.

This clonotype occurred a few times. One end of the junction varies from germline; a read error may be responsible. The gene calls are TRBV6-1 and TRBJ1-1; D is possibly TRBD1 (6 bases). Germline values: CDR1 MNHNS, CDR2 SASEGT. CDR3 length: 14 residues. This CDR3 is CAGYGGARNTEAFF. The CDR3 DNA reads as TGCGCCGGCTACGGGGGGGCGCGAAACACTGAAGCTTTCTTT.